These 25 T cell receptor beta chains were sequenced from one sample in a study of T-cell memory formation after mild COVID-19. From the 5' RACE reads, TCRdb called clonotypes with MiXCR, one entry per CDR3 protein. Altogether about 320,000 distinct CDR3 sequences are present, approximately 15% being singletons, with the ten largest covering roughly a fifth. The sequenced sample was PBMCs or a T cell subset sorted from them (not recorded which). Source of these receptors: a man aged 18 to 35 who had mild COVID-19 (a few samples of this study predate the infection). Cell type and time point are not known.

The chain joins TRBV6-2 or TRBV6-3 to TRBJ2-5, with D possibly being TRBD2 (5 bases). Trimming stripped 0 bases from V and 9 bases from J, with 8 bases between. Germline assignment: CDR1 MNHEY and CDR2 SVGEGT. The CDR3 contains 12 residues. The CDR3 DNA is TGTGCCAGCAGTTACTCGAAGGGAGCCCAGTACTTC. The encoded protein is CASSYSKGAQYF.

This clonotype was seen more than once but under ten times. Here the CDR3 reads CASSQAPGTAPGNEQFF. CDR3 DNA: TGCGCCAGCAGCCAGGCCCCCGGGACAGCTCCGGGCAATGAGCAGTTCTTC. The chain joins TRBV4-1 to TRBJ2-1, with 7 bases that match TRBD1. Germline assignment: CDR1 MGHRA and CDR2 YSYEKL. This CDR3 is 17 amino acids long. V was clipped by 3 bases and J by 6 bases; unmatched bases: 14.

This clonotype was picked up a small number of times. The chain recombines TRBV7-8 with TRBJ2-3; unclear D gene. The V gene lost 6 bases and the J gene lost 3 bases, with 19 bases spanning the gap. Germline lookup yields CDR1 SGHVS and CDR2 FQNEAQ. The CDR3 runs 16 residues. The CDR3 nucleotides are TGTGCCAGCAGTCGATCTGAAGGGCGGTGGACAGATACGCAGTATTTT. Its protein product is CASSRSEGRWTDTQYF.

This clonotype was detected only a few times. The V call is TRBV28, the J call TRBJ2-7; 9 bases match TRBD1. With 5 bases clipped from V and 3 bases from J, the junction kept 2 bases outside the gene matches. Germline CDR1 reads MDHEN; CDR2 reads SYDVKM. There are 13 residues in the CDR3. This CDR3 reads CASSTTGGYEQYV. The CDR3 nucleotides are TGTGCCAGCAGTACGACAGGGGGCTACGAGCAGTACGTC.

This clonotype was seen a handful of times. Since no conserved phenylalanine or tryptophan closes the CDR3, a read error is the likely cause. This chain links TRBV24-1 with TRBJ2-2, with TRBD2 as a possible D gene (5 bases). Per germline, CDR1 KGHDR and CDR2 SFDVKD. Trimming stripped 9 bases from V and 4 bases from J, with 23 bases between. CDR3 length equals 17 residues. The CDR3 DNA reads TGTGCCACCTCTGCAAGGGAGATTTCACCTAGCACCGGGGAGCTGTTTTCT. Protein: CATSAREISPSTGELFS.

The sample holds many counts of this clonotype. The chain combines TRBV5-1 with TRBJ2-3, with no clear D. The CDR3 is 15 residues long. From germline, CDR1 is SGHRS and CDR2 YFSETQ. Trimming left V 0 bases short and J 1 base short, with 9 bases between. CDR3 nucleotide sequence: TGCGCCAGCAGCTTGGGTGGGGTTGGCACAGATACGCAGTATTTT. It encodes CASSLGGVGTDTQYF.

This sequence joins TRBV6-5 and TRBJ2-6; the D gene is possibly TRBD1 (5 bases). The CDR3 is 16 residues long. The V end was cut by 5 bases, the J end by 6 bases, with 17 bases between. CDR1 and CDR2 (germline): MNHEY, SVGAGI. As DNA, the CDR3 is TGTGCCAGCAGTCCCTACGATCAGGGAAAGGCCAACGTCCTGACTTTC. Translation: CASSPYDQGKANVLTF.

In its sample, this clonotype was seen many times. V usage is TRBV24-1 and J usage is TRBJ2-5; TRBD2 might be the D (5 bases). The CDR3 has 13 residues. Per germline, CDR1 KGHDR and CDR2 SFDVKD. Trimming left V 1 base short and J 5 bases short, with 7 bases between. The CDR3 DNA follows: TGTGCCACCAGTGATTTTCGGGGTGAGACCCAGTACTTC. It codes for CATSDFRGETQYF.

This clonotype showed up just a few times. This chain links TRBV20-1 with TRBJ1-3, with D hard to call. CDR3 length: 14 amino acids. V lost 2 bases, J lost 3 bases, and 11 bases lay in between. Germline CDR1 DFQATT, CDR2 SNEGSKA (reference sequence). The CDR3 spells CSARLRTLGNTIYF. CDR3 sequence (DNA): TGCAGTGCTAGATTGCGGACTCTTGGAAACACCATATATTTT.

The chain joins TRBV7-2 to TRBJ1-6; a weak D match, TRBD1 (5 bases). The ends were cut back, 2 bases at V and 10 bases at J, with 18 bases in the middle. The CDR3 runs 16 residues. Germline V gene lookup returns CDR1 SGHTA and CDR2 FQGNSA. The CDR3 reads CASSLSSGHLNSPLHF. The CDR3 nucleotides read TGTGCCAGCAGCTTAAGTTCTGGACACCTGAACTCACCCCTCCACTTT.

The chain joins TRBV28 to TRBJ1-4, with 9 bases aligning to TRBD1. This CDR3 region has 15 residues. CDR1 and CDR2 from the germline V gene are MDHEN and SYDVKM. The V and J ends lost 4 bases and 6 bases, in that order; junction bases with no gene match: 6. CDR3 in amino acids: CASSSTGTGYEKLFF. The CDR3 bases are TGTGCCAGCAGTTCAACCGGGACAGGGTATGAAAAACTGTTTTTT.

The chain employs TRBV5-1 and TRBJ2-7, with D possibly TRBD1 on 5 matching bases. The CDR3 consists of 13 residues. Trimming cost V 5 bases and J 2 bases, with 11 bases left between them. In germline, CDR1 is SGHRS, CDR2 YFSETQ. This chain's CDR3 is CASRWEGAYEQYF. The DNA of the CDR3 is TGCGCCAGCAGATGGGAAGGGGCCTACGAGCAGTACTTC.

At least ten counts were recorded for this clonotype. The chain uses TRBV24-1 and TRBJ2-7, with D unclear. The CDR3 has 11 residues. Germline V gene sequence: CDR1 KGHDR, CDR2 SFDVKD. V lost 7 bases, J lost 4 bases, and 7 bases lay in between. The CDR3 coding sequence is TGTGCCACCAGGTTGGGTTACGAGCAGTACGTC. This translates into CATRLGYEQYV.

This clonotype was picked up a small number of times. The genes are TRBV11-2 and TRBJ2-1; 8 positions match TRBD2. Trimming cost V 5 bases and J 4 bases; bases outside gene matches: 10. The CDR3 has 16 amino acids. Germline V gene sequence: CDR1 SGHAT, CDR2 FQNNGV. CDR3 nucleotide sequence: TGTGCCAGCAGCCCGGCCCAGCGGGGGTTTTACAATGAGCAGTTCTTC. Translation gives CASSPAQRGFYNEQFF.

The rearrangement joins TRBV7-9 to TRBJ2-7; unclear D gene. The germline V gene encodes CDR1 SEHNR and CDR2 FQNEAQ (reference sequence). V was trimmed by 5 bases and J by 2 bases, leaving 7 bases between them. This CDR3 comprises 12 residues. The CDR3 DNA reads TGTGCCAGCAGCCTGGTCCCCTACGAGCAGTACGTC. It is translated as CASSLVPYEQYV.

The chain carries TRBV4-3 and TRBJ2-7, with unresolved D. The CDR3 is 12 residues long. V lost 1 base and J 9 bases, leaving 10 bases between the germline ends. Looked up from germline, CDR1 is LGHNA and CDR2 is YSLEER. CDR3 DNA sequence: TGCGCCAGCAGCCAAGGACAACGAGGGCAGTACGTC. Translated, it gives CASSQGQRGQYV.

This clonotype occurred many times. The J gene is TRBJ2-1, the V gene TRBV5-7, with a weak D call TRBD2 (5 bases). TRBV5-7 is annotated as an ORF whose role is uncertain. Trimming left V 0 bases short and J 5 bases short, with 12 bases between. The CDR3 covers 15 residues. CDR3 DNA: TGTGCCAGCAGCTTGGGGGCTAGCCGGGACAATGAGCAGTTCTTC. Translation gives CASSLGASRDNEQFF.

The DNA for the CDR3 is TGTGCCAGTAGCGGACGGTTCGGGGAACTGTTTTTT. It codes for CASSGRFGELFF. The rearrangement uses TRBV19 and TRBJ1-4; D not resolved. This CDR3 spans 12 amino acids. V dropped 6 bases and J dropped 12 bases, with 14 bases sitting between them. Germline-derived CDR1 and CDR2 are LNHDA and SQIVND (reference sequence).

A few counts support this clonotype. This chain connects TRBV29-1 to TRBJ1-2, with TRBD1 as a possible D gene (5 bases). The CDR3 runs 13 residues. V lost 7 bases and J lost 7, with 19 bases in between. Germline assignment: CDR1 SQVTM and CDR2 ANQGSEA. CDR3 in amino acids: CSAGEERRGGYTF. The CDR3 region has the DNA TGCAGCGCCGGGGAGGAGCGGAGGGGTGGCTACACCTTC.

The rearrangement joins TRBV20-1 to TRBJ2-7; 7 bases are shared with TRBD1. From germline, CDR1 is DFQATT and CDR2 SNEGSKA (reference sequence). V lost 0 bases to trimming and J lost 3 bases; unmatched junction nucleotides: 5. This CDR3 has 14 residues. CDR3 DNA sequence: TGCAGTGCTAGAGATGACAGGGACCTCTACGAGCAGTACGTC. Protein: CSARDDRDLYEQYV.

The chain carries TRBV10-3 and TRBJ2-3; D is tentatively TRBD1 or TRBD2 (5 bases each). Looked up from germline, CDR1 is ENHRY and CDR2 is SYGVKD. The V end was cut by 7 bases, the J end by 5 bases, with 13 bases between. CDR3 length: 13 residues. CDR3 residues: CAITGQVGDTQYF. DNA for the CDR3: TGTGCCATCACGGGGCAGGTCGGAGATACGCAGTATTTT.

This clonotype appeared a few times. The V gene is TRBV5-1, the J gene TRBJ2-2; D gene unclear. Germline assignment: CDR1 SGHRS and CDR2 YFSETQ. The V gene lost 0 bases and the J gene lost 4 bases, with 13 bases spanning the gap. The CDR3 covers 16 residues. CDR3 nucleotide sequence: TGCGCCAGCAGCTTGGCTGGTGGCTACCCCACCGGGGAGCTGTTTTTT. Encoded protein: CASSLAGGYPTGELFF.

This clonotype came up a few times. The CDR3 DNA reads as TGTGCCAGCATGCAAAGGGTTAGCACAGATACGCAGTATTTT. Protein sequence: CASMQRVSTDTQYF. The V and J genes are TRBV2 and TRBJ2-3; D not certain. The CDR3 contains 14 residues. The ends were cut back, 7 bases at V and 0 bases at J, with 11 bases in the middle. Germline values: CDR1 SNHLY, CDR2 FYNNEI.

The chain links TRBV7-3 to TRBJ2-1; D possibly matches TRBD1 or TRBD2 (5 bases each). Germline CDR1 reads SGHTA; CDR2 reads FQGTGA. V was clipped by 5 bases and J by 4 bases, with 15 bases between them. This CDR3 is 15 amino acids long. CDR3 sequence reads: CASSDGAIFYNEQFF. CDR3 bases: TGTGCCAGCAGCGACGGGGCGATCTTTTACAATGAGCAGTTCTTC.

J is TRBJ2-3 and V is TRBV2; 7 nucleotides match TRBD1. CDR1 is SNHLY and CDR2 is FYNNEI in the germline V gene. Germline trimming cut 8 bases from V and 4 bases from J; bases unmatched to any gene: 9. The CDR3 consists of 14 residues. CDR3 loop: CASGEQGFADTQYF. The CDR3 nucleotides are TGTGCCAGCGGAGAACAGGGGTTCGCAGATACGCAGTATTTT.